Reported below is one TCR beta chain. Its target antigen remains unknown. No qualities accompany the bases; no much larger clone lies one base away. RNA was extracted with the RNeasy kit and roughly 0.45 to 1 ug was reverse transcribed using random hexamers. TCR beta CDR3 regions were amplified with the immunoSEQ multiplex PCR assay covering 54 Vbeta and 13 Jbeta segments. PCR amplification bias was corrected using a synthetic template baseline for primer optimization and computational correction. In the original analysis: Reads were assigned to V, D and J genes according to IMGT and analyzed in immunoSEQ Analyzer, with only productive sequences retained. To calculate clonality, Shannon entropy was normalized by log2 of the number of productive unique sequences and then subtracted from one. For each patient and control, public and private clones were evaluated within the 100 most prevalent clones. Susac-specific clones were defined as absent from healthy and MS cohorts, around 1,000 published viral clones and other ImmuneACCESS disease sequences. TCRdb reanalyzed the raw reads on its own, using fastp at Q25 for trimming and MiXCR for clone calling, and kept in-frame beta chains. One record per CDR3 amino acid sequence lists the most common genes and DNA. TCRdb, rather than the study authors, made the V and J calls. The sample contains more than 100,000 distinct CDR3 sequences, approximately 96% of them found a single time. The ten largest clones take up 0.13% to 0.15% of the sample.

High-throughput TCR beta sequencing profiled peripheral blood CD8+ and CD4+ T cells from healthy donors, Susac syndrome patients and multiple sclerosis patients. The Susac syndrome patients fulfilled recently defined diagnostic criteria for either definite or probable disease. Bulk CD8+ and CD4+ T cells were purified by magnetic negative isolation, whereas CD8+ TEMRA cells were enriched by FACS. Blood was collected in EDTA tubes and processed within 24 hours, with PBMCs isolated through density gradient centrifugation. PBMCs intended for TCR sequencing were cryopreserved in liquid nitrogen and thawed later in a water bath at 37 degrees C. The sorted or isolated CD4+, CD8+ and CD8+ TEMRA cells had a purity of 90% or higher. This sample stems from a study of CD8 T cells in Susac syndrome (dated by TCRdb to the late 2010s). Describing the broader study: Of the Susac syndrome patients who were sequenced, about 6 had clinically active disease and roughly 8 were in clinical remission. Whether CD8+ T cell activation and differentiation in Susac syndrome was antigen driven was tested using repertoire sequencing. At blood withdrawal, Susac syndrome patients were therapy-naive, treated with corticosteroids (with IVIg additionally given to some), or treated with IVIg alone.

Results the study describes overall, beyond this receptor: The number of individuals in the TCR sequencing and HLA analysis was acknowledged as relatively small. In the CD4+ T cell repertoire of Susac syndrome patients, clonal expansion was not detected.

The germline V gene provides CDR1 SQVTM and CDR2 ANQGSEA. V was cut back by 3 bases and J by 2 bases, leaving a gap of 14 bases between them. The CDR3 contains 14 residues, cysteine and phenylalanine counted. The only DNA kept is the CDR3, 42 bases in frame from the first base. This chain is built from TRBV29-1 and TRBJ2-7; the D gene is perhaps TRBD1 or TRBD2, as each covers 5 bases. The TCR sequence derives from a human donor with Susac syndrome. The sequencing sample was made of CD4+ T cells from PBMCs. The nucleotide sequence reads TGCAGCGTTGACCGGGACGGAAGCACCTACGAGCAGTACTTC. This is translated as CSVDRDGSTYEQYF.